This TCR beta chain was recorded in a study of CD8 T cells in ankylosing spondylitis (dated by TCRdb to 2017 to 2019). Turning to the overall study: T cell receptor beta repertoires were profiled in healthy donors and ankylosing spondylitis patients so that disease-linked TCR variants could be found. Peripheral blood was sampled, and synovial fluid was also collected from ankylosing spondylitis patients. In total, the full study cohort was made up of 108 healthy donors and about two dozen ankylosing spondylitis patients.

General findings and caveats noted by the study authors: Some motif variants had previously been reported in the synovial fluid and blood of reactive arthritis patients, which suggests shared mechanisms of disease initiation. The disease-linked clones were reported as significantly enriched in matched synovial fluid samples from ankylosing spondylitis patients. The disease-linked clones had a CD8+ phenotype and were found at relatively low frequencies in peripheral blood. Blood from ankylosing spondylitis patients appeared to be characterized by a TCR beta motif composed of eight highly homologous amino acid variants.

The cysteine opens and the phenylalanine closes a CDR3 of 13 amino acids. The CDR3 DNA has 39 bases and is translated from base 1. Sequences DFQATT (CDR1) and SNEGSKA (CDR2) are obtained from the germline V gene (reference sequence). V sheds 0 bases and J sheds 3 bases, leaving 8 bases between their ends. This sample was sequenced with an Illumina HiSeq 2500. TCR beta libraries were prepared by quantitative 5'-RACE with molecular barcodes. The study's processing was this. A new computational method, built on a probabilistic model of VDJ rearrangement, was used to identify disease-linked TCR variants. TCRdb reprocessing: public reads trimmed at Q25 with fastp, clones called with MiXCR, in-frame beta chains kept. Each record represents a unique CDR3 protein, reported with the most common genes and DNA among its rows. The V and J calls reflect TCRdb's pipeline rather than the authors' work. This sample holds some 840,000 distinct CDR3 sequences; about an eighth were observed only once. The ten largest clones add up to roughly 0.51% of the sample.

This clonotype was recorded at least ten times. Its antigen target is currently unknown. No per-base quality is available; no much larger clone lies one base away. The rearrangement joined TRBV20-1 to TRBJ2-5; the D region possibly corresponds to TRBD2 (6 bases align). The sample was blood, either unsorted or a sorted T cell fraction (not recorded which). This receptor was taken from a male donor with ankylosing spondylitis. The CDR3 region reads CSARDGGKETQYF. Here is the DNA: TGCAGTGCTAGAGACGGGGGTAAAGAGACCCAGTACTTC.